This TCR beta chain appears in the sequencing data of a study of cytomegalovirus exposure and HLA in healthy donors. Broader study findings: CMV antigen specificity of three CMV-associated chains was confirmed in vitro. 16,951 TCR beta sequences were associated with HLA alleles at 0.05 false discovery rate in a later analysis. When analyzed later, a missense DCLRE1C variant was found to be linked to TCR beta V- and J-gene trimming. Segments of the TCR beta V type were, in most cases, productive about 87% or about 30% of the time in an earlier analysis.

J gave up 3 bases and V 4 bases, and 1 base lay outside the gene matches. CDR3 length: 14 residues. Germline V gene lookup returns CDR1 SGHAT and CDR2 FQNNGV. As to this clone: The target antigen is unknown.

This PCR relied on a set of 60 Vbeta primers and 13 Jbeta primers. TCRdb's table, derived via immunoSEQ multiplex PCR, lists solely in-frame clones and lacks some. Of about 140,000 clones listed, more than 75% are singletons. Sequencing was done on a sample of PBMCs. The TCR was taken from a male donor in good health and CMV-seronegative. The rearrangement uses TRBV11-2 and TRBJ1-4; TRBD1 matches 8 bases. The CDR3 nucleotides read TGTGCCAGCAGCTGGGACAGGCCTAATGAAAAACTGTTTTTT. Translating gives CASSWDRPNEKLFF.